This TCR beta chain was sequenced during a study of T cell responses to AZD1222 COVID-19 vaccine (dated by TCRdb to the early 2020s). For the wider study: AZD1222 recipients given second doses at about 4 weeks or at about 12 weeks were pooled, since spike-specific TCR depth and breadth were not found to differ between the two schedules. A total of more than 230 trial participants underwent TCR sequencing, of whom approximately 210 received two doses of AZD1222 and about 26 received two doses of the MenACWY control vaccine. Trial participants were enrolled by age into subgroups of 18-55, 56-69 and 70-plus years, and around 140, 26 and 57 TCR-sequenced participants, respectively, were included in these subgroups.

The sample's time point label, decoded: baseline before first vaccination. Vaccinee samples were obtained from the UK trials COV001 and COV002, which included a single-blind randomized controlled phase 2/3 trial of AZD1222 (ChAdOx1 nCoV-19) in healthy adults. For TCRbeta chain sequencing, PBMC samples were collected from trial participants at day 0 and at day 28 after the second dose. V trim: 10 bases; J trim: 1 base; unmatched bases: 7. From its cysteine to its phenylalanine, the CDR3 spans 14 amino acids. The sequence is cut down to CDR3 DNA, 42 bases in frame from base 1. CDR1 KGHSH and CDR2 LQKENI are derived from the germline V gene. A note on this clone: The antigen it binds to is not known. The input lacks base qualities; no much larger clone sits a single base away.

The CDR3 regions of human TCRbeta chains were analyzed by immunosequencing. The paper's data handling went like this. TCRs in the repertoires were compared against a reference library of SARS-CoV-2-specific TCRs that had been generated with the MIRA antigen-specificity platform. Breadth was defined as the fraction of unique TCRs that were SARS-CoV-2-associated. Depth was defined as the fraction of total T cells that were SARS-CoV-2-associated. Using the MIRA data, every spike-specific TCR was mapped to the spike region that the TCR reacted to and assigned to either a CD4 or a CD8 class. Log10-transformed breadth and depth values were compared by one-way ANOVA with Sidak's multiple comparisons tests. Entries here come from immuneACCESS through TCRdb and include only in-frame sequences with V and J called. Some clones fail to appear in such tables; in the studies checked, an unresolved V gene covers under half of the shortfall, and the cause of the remainder is unknown. That table gives V, J and clone size, and the DNA gave D and trimming. The sample table records some 130,000 clones; 80% to 90% of these occur just once. The leading ten clones occupy roughly 1.6% of the sample.

General study outcomes and caveats: Spike-specific TCR breadth and depth rose significantly after two AZD1222 doses compared with day 0 and with MenACWY recipients. No day 14 peak-response samples were available, so repertoires were characterized only after the peak T cell response. Reportedly, close to half of the unique spike-specific TCRs recognized epitopes lying outside the regions that are mutated in the B.1.351 and B.1.1.7 variants. The 56-69-year group was small, and its depth increase did not reach significance, likely because of low power. Participants were mostly white British and included more females than males, and it was suggested by the authors that clonal diversity may have been underestimated. Conclusions about previously exposed vaccinees are limited, since just six AZD1222 recipients were seropositive for SARS-CoV-2 at baseline. Vaccine-associated CD4 TCRs spanned the whole spike protein, with dominant responses in regions 160-218 and 743-854.

The input for sequencing was peripheral blood, taken on day 0 of AZD1222 vaccination. The chain employs TRBV18 and TRBJ1-5, with TRBD1 identical over 7 junction bases. The TCR originated in an adult in good health. The DNA sequence reads TGTGCCACTGCAGGGGGGAGGAGCAATCAGCCCCAGCATTTT. Its amino acids are CATAGGRSNQPQHF.